These T cell receptor beta chains were read from a single sample in a study of PD-L1 blockade in urothelial cancer. TCRdb keeps only in-frame clones here, not all; method: immunoSEQ multiplex PCR. The sample consists of roughly 51,000 clones, 70% to 80% of them appearing once. The sample in question was PBMCs, obtained around atezolizumab (anti-PD-L1) treatment. These receptors all come from a man in his 70s with urothelial cancer. The CDR3 runs from the conserved cysteine through the conserved F or W. Each record gives: clone size, J gene, D gene, V gene, CDR3 length, CDR3 protein, CDR3 DNA. The D gene is left open where the match is weak. Some rows have no size entry. The others give once, few or many, or a class for an expanded clone.

>.|TRBJ2-1|TRBD1|TRBV5-1|14
CASSPGTGYNEQFF
TGCGCCAGCAGCCCCGGGACAGGTTACAATGAGCAGTTCTTC
>.|TRBJ1-1|TRBD1|TRBV5-1|15
CASSSTGTGGTEAFF
TGCGCCAGCAGCTCAACCGGGACAGGGGGCACTGAAGCTTTCTTT
>.|TRBJ2-7|.|TRBV5-1|14
CASSLEGDRYEQYF
TGCGCCAGCAGCTTGGAAGGGGATAGGTACGAGCAGTACTTC
>.|TRBJ1-5|.|TRBV19|13
CASSTLGGQPQHF
TGTGCCAGTAGTACCTTGGGCGGGCAGCCCCAGCATTTT
>.|TRBJ1-2|TRBD1|TRBV30|13
CAWTPGTGYGYTF
TGTGCCTGGACACCAGGGACAGGCTATGGCTACACCTTC
>.|TRBJ2-7|TRBD2|TRBV6-1|15
CASSEASSGRSEQYF
TGTGCCAGCAGTGAAGCATCTAGCGGGAGAAGCGAGCAGTACTTC
>.|TRBJ1-5|TRBD1|TRBV28|16
CASKSGTGNWGQPQHF
TGTGCCAGCAAATCCGGGACAGGGAATTGGGGGCAGCCCCAGCATTTT
>.|TRBJ1-3|.|TRBV14|16
CASSQLNGVSGNTIYF
TGTGCCAGCAGCCAATTAAACGGAGTCTCTGGAAACACCATATATTTT
>.|TRBJ2-5|TRBD1|TRBV7-9|19
CASSRIPGTGGRLGGTQYF
TGTGCCAGCAGCCGAATACCCGGGACAGGGGGCCGTTTGGGTGGGACCCAGTACTTC
>.|TRBJ2-7|.|TRBV10-3|14
CAIREAPNSYEQYF
TGTGCCATCAGAGAAGCGCCGAACTCCTACGAGCAGTACTTC
>.|TRBJ1-1|TRBD1|TRBV30|14
CAWSGTGGFTEAFF
TGTGCCTGGAGTGGGACAGGGGGATTCACTGAAGCTTTCTTT
>.|TRBJ1-3|TRBD1|TRBV5-6|16
CASSRTGGPSGNTIYF
TGTGCCAGCAGCCGGACAGGGGGGCCCTCTGGAAACACCATATATTTT
>.|TRBJ2-6|.|TRBV4-1|17
CASSLQGGYSGANVLTF
TGCGCCAGCAGCTTGCAGGGGGGCTACTCTGGGGCCAACGTCCTGACTTTC
>few|TRBJ2-7|TRBD2|TRBV27|14
CASSRGLAVYEQYF
TGTGCCAGCAGTCGTGGACTAGCAGTTTACGAGCAGTACTTC
>few|TRBJ2-3|TRBD2|TRBV14|16
CASSPFWSGNPDTQYF
TGTGCCAGCAGCCCCTTTTGGAGCGGGAACCCAGATACGCAGTATTTT
>.|TRBJ2-2|TRBD2|TRBV30|17
CAGGWGLAGESTGELFF
TGTGCCGGGGGGTGGGGACTAGCGGGAGAGAGCACCGGGGAGCTGTTTTTT
>once|TRBJ1-5|.|TRBV19|13
CASRRQANQPQHF
TGTGCCAGTAGGAGACAGGCCAATCAGCCCCAGCATTTT
>.|TRBJ2-2|.|TRBV10-3|13
CAISVGDHGELFF
TGTGCCATCAGTGTGGGAGACCACGGGGAGCTGTTTTTT
>.|TRBJ2-7|.|TRBV28|12
CASKDTPYEQYF
TGTGCCAGCAAGGACACCCCCTACGAGCAGTACTTC
>.|TRBJ1-1|.|TRBV2|14
CASGREGSNTEAFF
TGTGCCAGCGGCAGGGAGGGATCGAACACTGAAGCTTTCTTT
>few|TRBJ1-4|.|TRBV5-1|13
CASSRGLGEKLFF
TGCGCCAGCAGCCGGGGACTCGGGGAAAAACTGTTTTTT
>.|TRBJ1-6|TRBD1|TRBV9|15
CASSALDRVSSPLHF
TGTGCCAGCAGCGCCCTTGACAGGGTTAGTTCACCCCTCCACTTT
>.|TRBJ2-7|.|TRBV9|17
CASSGPITGRGTYEQYF
TGTGCCAGCAGCGGTCCCATAACAGGGAGGGGGACCTACGAGCAGTACTTC
>.|TRBJ2-2|TRBD2|TRBV28|13
CATGTSGTGELFF
TGTGCCACCGGGACTAGCGGCACCGGGGAGCTGTTTTTT
>.|TRBJ2-5|TRBD2|TRBV5-1|16
CASSTPTSDFQETQYF
TGCGCCAGCAGCACCCCGACTAGCGACTTCCAAGAGACCCAGTACTTC
>.|TRBJ2-7|.|TRBV7-9|16
CASSLGEGPLGREQYF
TGTGCCAGCAGCTTAGGGGAAGGGCCTCTGGGGCGTGAGCAGTACTTC
>.|TRBJ2-7|.|TRBV5-5|13
CASTSASAYEQYF
TGTGCCAGCACGTCGGCTAGCGCCTACGAGCAGTACTTC
>.|TRBJ2-1|TRBD2|TRBV7-9|15
CASSLRLAGGNEQFF
TGTGCCAGCAGCTTAAGGCTAGCGGGAGGGAATGAGCAGTTCTTC
>.|TRBJ2-7|TRBD1|TRBV15|17
CATSRDGWTGMGDEQYF
TGTGCCACCAGCAGAGACGGCTGGACAGGGATGGGCGACGAGCAGTACTTC
>.|TRBJ2-5|TRBD1|TRBV5-1|16
CASSLQGASYQETQYF
TGCGCCAGCAGCTTGCAGGGGGCGAGTTACCAAGAGACCCAGTACTTC
>.|TRBJ2-1|.|TRBV29-1|16
CSVDEVGRVSYNEQFF
TGCAGCGTTGACGAGGTCGGCAGGGTTTCCTACAATGAGCAGTTCTTC
>.|TRBJ1-2|TRBD1|TRBV6-1|18
CASSATTGTGPANYGYTF
TGTGCCAGCAGTGCAACCACCGGGACAGGGCCCGCTAACTATGGCTACACCTTC
>.|TRBJ2-1|.|TRBV29-1|14
CSVAGRIPYNEQFF
TGCAGCGTTGCAGGCCGTATCCCCTACAATGAGCAGTTCTTC
>.|TRBJ2-7|TRBD1|TRBV28|13
CASRRQGFHEQYF
TGTGCCAGCAGAAGACAGGGGTTCCACGAGCAGTACTTC
>.|TRBJ2-3|.|TRBV7-9|13
CASSLASTDTQYF
TGTGCCAGCAGCTTGGCTAGCACAGATACGCAGTATTTT
>.|TRBJ2-2|.|TRBV7-2|16
CASSLEGGANTGELFF
TGTGCCAGCAGCTTAGAGGGAGGTGCGAACACCGGGGAGCTGTTTTTT
>.|TRBJ2-7|.|TRBV28|12
CASSSGQYEQYF
TGTGCCAGCAGTTCTGGACAGTACGAGCAGTACTTC